This T cell receptor (beta chain) appears in the sequencing data of a study of T cells in Graves' hyperthyroidism and ophthalmopathy. Germline CDR1 MDHEN, CDR2 SYDVKM. This CDR3 spans 15 amino acids. V was trimmed by 7 bases and J by 5 bases, leaving 18 bases between them. This clonotype was seen a few times. What it recognizes is unknown. The CDR3 regions of TCR beta were amplified from RNA transcripts. A first-round RT-PCR of the TCR CDR3 used the HTBI primer set. Via MiXCR, TCRdb re-called the multiplex PCR reads, giving one row per CDR3 protein. The data contain roughly 93,000 distinct CDR3 sequences, about 40% of them singletons. Study findings and constraints: Ophthalmopathy onset followed model prediction by a median roughly six months.

Sequencing used peripheral blood or thyroid tissue (not recorded which). This clonotype originated in a woman in her 30s with Graves' hyperthyroidism. This chain links TRBV28 with TRBJ1-5; the D gene is possibly TRBD1 (5 bases). The CDR3 DNA is TGTGCCAGCAAGGGACTATCCCTAGGGGATCAGCCCCAGCATTTT. Residues: CASKGLSLGDQPQHF.